The next 29 T cell receptor beta chains were all read from a single sample in a study of T cells in Graves' hyperthyroidism and ophthalmopathy (dated by TCRdb to between 2018 and 2021). Libraries came from multiplex PCR. Sequencing was carried out with an Illumina HiSeq 2000. TCR beta CDR3 regions were amplified from RNA transcripts. For the first round of RT-PCR on the TCR CDR3, the HTBI primer set was used together with the Qiagen OneStep RT-PCR kit. The public reads were run again by TCRdb, first through fastp at Q25 and then through MiXCR, and only productive beta chains were kept. Rows are combined by CDR3 protein, so each entry shows the most common genes and DNA. In this sample the table shows 500,000 or so distinct CDR3 sequences, roughly 18% of which occur a single time. The top ten clones comprise roughly 15% of the sample. The sample consisted of blood. These receptors were obtained from a woman in her late teens or twenties with Graves' ophthalmopathy.

This clonotype has ten or more counts. In nucleotides, the CDR3 is TGTGCCAGCAGCTTAGCGGGACTACGGAACGGGGAGCTGTTTTTT. This encodes CASSLAGLRNGELFF. This chain links TRBV7-9 with TRBJ2-2, with 7 bases that match TRBD2. J gave up 7 bases and V 0 bases, and 5 bases lay outside the gene matches. CDR3 length equals 15 residues. CDR1 is SEHNR, CDR2 FQNEAQ, per germline (reference sequence).

The gene calls are TRBV12-3 or TRBV12-4 and TRBJ1-6; D is perhaps TRBD1 (5 bases). The CDR3 is made up of 17 amino acids. Trimming stripped 5 bases from V and 1 base from J, with 15 bases between. CDR3 bases: TGTGCCAGCAGTGGGACTCAAAAGGCGTCCTATAATTCACCCCTCCACTTT. Residues: CASSGTQKASYNSPLHF.

This clonotype was counted only a few times. The chain has TRBV5-5 and TRBJ2-7, with a possible D match to TRBD2 (6 bases). CDR1 and CDR2 from the germline V gene are SGHKS and YYEKEE (reference sequence). Trimming cost V 4 bases and J 4 bases, with 15 bases left between them. This CDR3 has 14 residues. The CDR3 region is CASSRIGRLYEQYF. The CDR3 nucleotides are TGTGCCAGCAGCCGTATCGGGAGACTGTACGAGCAGTACTTC.

This clonotype has at least ten counts. This chain links TRBV7-9 with TRBJ2-7; D is ambiguous. The germline gives CDR1 SEHNR, CDR2 FQNEAQ (reference sequence). CDR3 length equals 14 residues. Trimming stripped 8 bases from V and 0 bases from J, with 14 bases between. The CDR3 DNA is TGTGCCAGCCGACGGACGGACCTCTCCTACGAGCAGTACTTC. Amino acids: CASRRTDLSYEQYF.

This clonotype has a handful of counts. V gene TRBV5-6 combines with J gene TRBJ2-7; TRBD1 matches at 8 bases. Germline V gene data show CDR1 as SGHDT and CDR2 as YYEEEE. This CDR3 region has 13 residues. J was trimmed by 6 bases and V by 5 bases; bases with no gene match: 7. CDR3 sequence: CASRTGTGSEQYF. CDR3 nucleotides: TGTGCCAGCAGGACCGGGACAGGCTCCGAGCAGTACTTC.

The V gene is TRBV6-1, the J gene TRBJ1-2; 8 bases agree with TRBD1. With V trimmed by 11 bases and J by 2 bases, 19 bases remained unmatched. Germline V lookup: CDR1 MNHNS, CDR2 SASEGT. The CDR3 runs to 17 residues. Here the CDR3 reads CAASGSAGQGVNYGYTF. The CDR3, as DNA: TGTGCCGCCAGCGGTTCTGCCGGACAGGGCGTAAACTATGGCTACACCTTC.

This clonotype has only a few counts. The V gene is TRBV20-1, the J gene TRBJ2-7, with D maybe TRBD2 (7 bases). The CDR3 sequence is 16 residues long. The germline gives CDR1 DFQATT, CDR2 SNEGSKA (reference sequence). With 2 bases removed from V and 0 bases from J, the gap between germline ends came to 17 bases. CDR3 in amino acids: CSARRGGVAFSYEQYF. The CDR3 coding sequence is TGCAGTGCTAGAAGGGGGGGTGTCGCTTTCTCCTACGAGCAGTACTTC.

This clonotype was detected ten times or more. The rearrangement joins TRBV28 to TRBJ1-1; D is uncertain. This CDR3 comprises 14 residues. The V end was cut by 3 bases, the J end by 2 bases, with 10 bases between. Per germline, CDR1 MDHEN and CDR2 SYDVKM. The CDR3 loop reads CASSLGFSNTEAFF. CDR3 DNA sequence: TGTGCCAGCAGTTTGGGTTTTTCCAACACTGAAGCTTTCTTT. The full variable domain, rest sourced from reference TRBV28 and TRBJ1-1, is DVKVTQSSRYLVKRTGEKVFLECVQDMDHENMFWYRQDPGLGLRLIYFSYDVKMKEKGDIPEGYSVSREKKERFSLILESASTNQTSMYLCASSLGFSNTEAFFGQGTRLTVV.

This clonotype was picked up many times. The V and J genes are TRBV5-6 and TRBJ1-2; 10 positions match TRBD1. CDR1 is SGHDT, CDR2 YYEEEE, per germline. With V trimmed by 1 base and J by 2 bases, 8 bases remained unmatched. This CDR3 spans 17 amino acids. DNA for the CDR3: TGTGCCAGCAGCTTGCGTTCGACAGGGGGCGCGAACTATGGCTACACCTTC. Residues: CASSLRSTGGANYGYTF.

In its sample, this clonotype was seen many times. V usage is TRBV5-1 and J usage is TRBJ2-6; D ambiguous. There are 13 residues in the CDR3. The ends were cut back, 5 bases at V and 2 bases at J, with 5 bases in the middle. Looked up from germline, CDR1 is SGHRS and CDR2 is YFSETQ. CDR3 in amino acids: CASRRAGANVLTF. In DNA form, the CDR3 reads TGCGCCAGCAGAAGAGCTGGGGCCAACGTCCTGACTTTC.

This clonotype was seen ten or more times. The gene calls are TRBV6-1 and TRBJ1-2; 8 nucleotides match TRBD1. The CDR3 covers 14 residues. Germline loops: CDR1 MNHNS, CDR2 SASEGT. V lost 5 bases to trimming and J lost 8 bases; unmatched junction nucleotides: 10. The CDR3 sequence is CASSTQGASRGYTF. The CDR3 DNA reads TGTGCCAGCAGTACCCAGGGGGCCAGCAGGGGCTACACCTTC.

This clonotype has at least ten counts. The J gene is TRBJ2-5, the V gene TRBV11-2, with D perhaps TRBD1 or TRBD2 (5 bases each). V lost 5 bases and J lost 2, with 21 bases in between. Germline V gene data show CDR1 as SGHAT and CDR2 as FQNNGV. The CDR3 sequence is 17 residues long. The CDR3: CASSTTWSGLVQETQYF. Written as DNA, the CDR3 is TGTGCCAGCAGCACAACCTGGTCGGGGCTAGTGCAAGAGACCCAGTACTTC.

Points on this clonotype: A clone one base away is much larger, so this may be a read error. V and J are TRBV28 and TRBJ1-5, with 10 bases fitting TRBD1. With V trimmed by 9 bases and J by 7 bases, 3 bases remained unmatched. The CDR3 is made up of 12 amino acids. Germline values: CDR1 MDHEN, CDR2 SYDVKM. The CDR3 region has the DNA TGTGCCAGTAGGGACAGGGGACAGCCCCAGCATTTT. Translation: CASRDRGQPQHF.

This clonotype was detected ten times or more. J is TRBJ1-1 and V is TRBV11-2; TRBD1 might be the D (6 bases). In germline, CDR1 is SGHAT, CDR2 FQNNGV. The germline V and J ends were trimmed by 5 bases and 1 base, with 11 bases remaining between them. CDR3 length equals 14 residues. The CDR3 DNA follows: TGTGCCAGCAGCACCGGACAGCCGAACACTGAAGCTTTCTTT. As protein: CASSTGQPNTEAFF.

At least ten counts were recorded for this clonotype. CDR3 coding DNA: TGTGCCAGCAGCTTAGAACAGGGGGACACTGAAGCTTTCTTT. Translating it yields CASSLEQGDTEAFF. The rearrangement joins TRBV7-6 to TRBJ1-1; 8 nucleotides agree with TRBD1. The CDR3 is made up of 14 amino acids. The junction had 1 base not matched to a gene; V was cut back by 1 base and J by 3 bases. CDR1 is SGHVS and CDR2 is FNYEAQ in the germline V gene.

The rearrangement uses TRBV4-3 and TRBJ2-3; TRBD2 agrees at 7 bases. Germline CDR1 is LGHNA and CDR2 is YSLEER. With V trimmed by 4 bases and J by 1 base, 11 bases remained unmatched. This CDR3 spans 17 amino acids. The CDR3 protein is CASSPVLAGEGTDTQYF. The CDR3 nucleotides read TGCGCCAGCAGCCCCGTCTTGGCGGGAGAAGGCACAGATACGCAGTATTTT.

The gene calls are TRBV20-1 and TRBJ2-5; TRBD2 aligns across 10 bases. Losses at the gene ends were 3 bases for V and 0 bases for J; bases not matched to a gene: 10. Per the germline V gene, CDR1 is DFQATT and CDR2 is SNEGSKA (reference sequence). This CDR3 is built from 17 residues. CDR3 residues: CSASTFRTSGDQETQYF. DNA for the CDR3: TGCAGTGCTAGTACTTTCCGAACTAGCGGGGACCAAGAGACCCAGTACTTC.

This clonotype was counted ten times or more. The V gene is TRBV30, the J gene TRBJ2-7, with D unresolved. The CDR3 runs 12 residues. Germline assignment: CDR1 GTSNPN and CDR2 SVGIG (reference sequence). The germline V and J ends were trimmed by 0 bases and 7 bases, with 10 bases remaining between them. The CDR3 region has the DNA TGTGCCTGGAGTGTTGACCTCCTAGAGCAGTACTTC. Its translation is CAWSVDLLEQYF.

This clonotype came up a few times. This chain links TRBV20-1 with TRBJ1-5; no clear D gene. Looked up from germline, CDR1 is DFQATT and CDR2 is SNEGSKA (reference sequence). Trimming took off 3 bases at V and 8 bases at J, with 17 bases between the two ends. The CDR3 loop spans 14 amino acids. CDR3 sequence reads: CSASSVPYYEPQHF. The DNA of the CDR3 is TGCAGTGCTAGCTCGGTTCCCTATTACGAGCCCCAGCATTTT.

This clonotype was picked up many times. This rearrangement joins TRBV3-1 to TRBJ2-1; 9 bases align to TRBD2. Germline CDR1 reads LGHDT; CDR2 reads YNNKEL (reference sequence). The V segment lost 7 bases and the J segment 3 bases; nucleotides outside the gene matches: 7. The CDR3 extends over 15 amino acids. The CDR3: CASKTGAGGYNEQFF. The CDR3 DNA is TGTGCCAGCAAAACAGGAGCGGGGGGCTACAATGAGCAGTTCTTC.

At least ten counts were recorded for this clonotype. The chain couples TRBV11-1 to TRBJ1-5; D not certain. The length of the CDR3 is 13 residues. Germline CDR1 SGHAT, CDR2 FQDESV (reference sequence). V was pared by 6 bases and J by 3 bases, with 9 bases between. The CDR3 is CASRAADNQPQHF. The CDR3 nucleotides are TGTGCCAGCAGGGCGGCAGACAATCAGCCCCAGCATTTT.

The J gene is TRBJ1-6, the V gene TRBV12-3 or TRBV12-4; D might be TRBD1 (6 bases). The CDR3 extends over 16 amino acids. Trimming left V 2 bases short and J 7 bases short, with 15 bases between. Here the CDR3 reads CASSLNPAGVNSPLHF. Here the CDR3 DNA reads TGTGCCAGCAGTTTAAATCCGGCAGGGGTAAATTCACCCCTCCACTTT.

This clonotype was seen only a few times. The V and J genes are TRBV5-4 and TRBJ2-2, with TRBD1 as a possible D gene (6 bases). This CDR3 is 15 amino acids long. V lost 0 bases, J lost 5 bases, and 11 bases lay in between. CDR1 SGHNT and CDR2 YYREEE come from the germline V gene (reference sequence). As DNA, the CDR3 is TGTGCCAGCAGCTTGGGGCCACAGGGAACCGGGGAGCTGTTTTTT. Amino acid sequence: CASSLGPQGTGELFF.

A few counts support this clonotype. The chain carries TRBV2 and TRBJ2-1, with TRBD2 matching 9 bases. The CDR3 is 17 amino acids. Per the germline V gene, CDR1 is SNHLY and CDR2 is FYNNEI. The V segment lost 10 bases and the J segment 0 bases; nucleotides outside the gene matches: 13. CDR3 residues: CAITQVAAGGSYNEQFF. CDR3 DNA: TGTGCCATTACGCAGGTTGCAGCGGGGGGCTCCTACAATGAGCAGTTCTTC.

The chain combines TRBV6-2 or TRBV6-3 with TRBJ2-1, with 9 bases matching TRBD2. After removal of 6 bases from V and 7 bases from J, the junction contained 13 bases not matched to a gene. Germline V gene sequence: CDR1 MNHEY, CDR2 SVGEGT. This CDR3 has 16 amino acids. The CDR3 coding sequence is TGTGCCAGCAGCTTCCTAATAGCGGGAGAGTGGAATGAGCAGTTCTTC. It codes for CASSFLIAGEWNEQFF.

This clonotype was seen a few times. V is TRBV29-1 and J is TRBJ2-7; TRBD2 agrees at 9 bases. This CDR3 is built from 13 residues. V dropped 6 bases and J dropped 6; count of bases not matched to a gene: 9. CDR1 and CDR2 from the germline V gene are SQVTM and ANQGSEA. CDR3 nucleotide sequence: TGCAGCGTAGACGCGGGGGGGCCGGGCGAGCAGTACTTC. As protein: CSVDAGGPGEQYF.

This clonotype was counted a few times. This rearrangement joins TRBV7-3 to TRBJ2-3; 8 nucleotides align to TRBD2. CDR1 is SGHTA and CDR2 is FQGTGA in the germline V gene. J was trimmed by 2 bases and V by 4 bases; bases with no gene match: 5. The CDR3 has 15 amino acids. As DNA, the CDR3 is TGTGCCAGCAGCTATAGCGGGGTCCCCACAGATACGCAGTATTTT. Encoded protein: CASSYSGVPTDTQYF.

The table lists this clonotype with a few counts. The chain joins TRBV30 to TRBJ2-3; 8 nucleotides line up with TRBD2. V shed 5 bases, J shed 1 base, and the junction held 5 bases outside the gene matches. The CDR3 is made up of 14 amino acids. Germline-derived CDR1 and CDR2 are GTSNPN and SVGIG (reference sequence). As DNA, the CDR3 is TGTGCCTGGTTTTCGGGAGGGGGCACAGATACGCAGTATTTT. Protein: CAWFSGGGTDTQYF.

The chain links TRBV6-1 to TRBJ2-7, with TRBD1 matching 8 bases. The CDR3 is 14 residues long. V lost 6 bases and J lost 0; bases outside the gene matches: 4. CDR1 MNHNS and CDR2 SASEGT come from the germline V gene. The CDR3 protein is CASRWGQDSYEQYF. The CDR3 nucleotides read TGTGCCAGCAGATGGGGACAGGACTCCTACGAGCAGTACTTC.